This T cell receptor beta chain was found in a study of human CD8 memory T cell subsets. Overall study results and limits: Greater diversity in stem-like memory than precursor exhausted T cells was suggested by Chao1 estimates.

The source of the RNA was duplicate vials containing roughly 150,000 sorted CD8+ T cells for each subset. CDR1 is SQVTM, CDR2 ANQGSEA, per germline. The CDR3 is made up of 13 amino acids. TCR beta libraries were made by UMI-labeled 5' RACE. After re-calling the 5' RACE reads, TCRdb lists one entry per CDR3 protein, DNA absent. The sample spans roughly 4,000 distinct CDR3 sequences; the ten largest clones claim about a third. A word on this clonotype: Its specificity is not known.

This TCR was sampled from a human donor in good health. The sequenced sample consisted of CD8+ T cells from PBMCs. The rearrangement links TRBV29-1 to TRBJ2-2. The CDR3 loop is CSVDFENTGELFF.